These 27 T cell receptor beta chains share one sample of origin, sequenced in a study of T cell responses to AZD1222 COVID-19 vaccine. Using immunoSEQ multiplex PCR, the repertoire was profiled, and TCRdb retains in-frame clones only, with some absent. The sample holds around 100,000 clones, 80% to 90% seen once. Sequencing used peripheral blood, obtained on day 0 of AZD1222 vaccination. The receptors were sampled from an adult in good health.

The chain is built from TRBV24-1 and TRBJ2-5, with 7 bases matching TRBD1. Per the germline V gene, CDR1 is KGHDR and CDR2 is SFDVKD. The CDR3 is 14 residues long. The J segment lost 5 bases and the V segment lost 9 bases, leaving 11 bases of the junction unmatched. CDR3 in DNA: TGTGCCACCGGAGCCAGGGGGATCGGCGAGACCCAGTACTTC. Amino acids: CATGARGIGETQYF.

The V call is TRBV5-1, the J call TRBJ2-7, with TRBD1 identical over 7 bases. CDR1 is SGHRS, CDR2 YFSETQ, per germline. This CDR3 is built from 15 residues. Trimming took 5 bases from V and 2 from J; bases not matched to a gene: 10. The CDR3, as DNA: TGCGCCAGCAGGGGTAAACAGGGGACAACCTACGAGCAGTACTTC. This translates into CASRGKQGTTYEQYF. The full variable domain, completed using reference TRBV5-1 and TRBJ2-7, is KAGVTQTPRYLIKTRGQQVTLSCSPISGHRSVSWYQQTPGQGLQFLFEYFSETQRNKGNFPGRFSGRQFSNSRSEMNVSTLELGDSALYLCASRGKQGTTYEQYFGPGTRLTVT.

The genes are TRBV29-1 and TRBJ1-4; no clear D. Germline V gene data show CDR1 as SQVTM and CDR2 as ANQGSEA. The CDR3 is 11 amino acids. Trimming removed 6 bases from V and 5 bases from J, with 7 bases in between. CDR3 sequence (DNA): TGCAGCGTCGGGGAAAATGAAAAACTGTTTTTT. This gives the protein CSVGENEKLFF.

The CDR3 DNA is TGTGCCAGCAGCTTAGCGGGGGGGAGGATGCCTGAAGCTTTCTTT. Translation gives CASSLAGGRMPEAFF. The chain has TRBV7-2 and TRBJ1-1; weak D call: TRBD1 (5 bases). Germline V lookup: CDR1 SGHTA, CDR2 FQGNSA. The CDR3 extends over 15 amino acids. Deletions cut 0 bases from V and 6 bases from J, with 14 bases between.

Comment on this clone: Sequence at one end of the junction differs from germline and may be a read error. The J gene is TRBJ2-4, the V gene TRBV27, with D perhaps TRBD1 or TRBD2 (5 bases each). The length of the CDR3 is 17 residues. Germline assignment: CDR1 MNHEY and CDR2 SMNVEV (reference sequence). CDR3 amino acids: CASSLISGVGGKNIQYF. As DNA, the CDR3 is TGTGCCAGTAGTTTAATATCCGGGGTTGGGGGCAAAAACATTCAGTACTTC.

The rearrangement uses TRBV18 and TRBJ2-7; weak D call: TRBD1 (6 bases). The CDR3 sequence is 14 residues long. Trimming removed 3 bases at V and 2 bases at J, with 11 bases between. Germline V gives CDR1 KGHSH, CDR2 LQKENI. CDR3 DNA sequence: TGTGCCAGCTCACCGACAGGACAAACCTACGAGCAGTACTTC. Its translation is CASSPTGQTYEQYF.

The chain recombines TRBV5-6 with TRBJ2-3; unclear D gene. There are 14 residues in the CDR3. Deletions cut 4 bases from V and 6 bases from J, with 15 bases between. The germline CDR1 and CDR2 sequences are SGHDT and YYEEEE. CDR3: CASSGTMKADTQYF. In DNA form, the CDR3 reads TGTGCCAGCAGCGGAACTATGAAGGCCGATACGCAGTATTTT. The full variable domain, with the rest looked up from reference TRBV5-6 and TRBJ2-3, is DAGVTQSPTHLIKTRGQQVTLRCSPKSGHDTVSWYQQALGQGPQFIFQYYEEEERQRGNFPDRFSGHQFPNYSSELNVNALLLGDSALYLCASSGTMKADTQYFGPGTRLTVL.

J is TRBJ2-7 and V is TRBV15; possibly TRBD1 for D (5 bases). Germline CDR1 LNHNV, CDR2 YYDKDF (reference sequence). The CDR3 spans 16 residues. V lost 5 bases, J lost 3 bases, and 20 bases lay in between. The CDR3 DNA follows: TGTGCCACCAGCGGACAAAGTGCAGGTCACCTCTACGAGCAGTACTTC. This codes for CATSGQSAGHLYEQYF. The variable domain in full, with the rest retrieved from reference TRBV15 and TRBJ2-7, is DAMVIQNPRYQVTQFGKPVTLSCSQTLNHNVMYWYQQKSSQAPKLLFHYYDKDFNNEADTPDNFQSRRPNTSFCFLDIRSPGLGDTAMYLCATSGQSAGHLYEQYFGPGTRLTVT.

The CDR3 region is CASTLRAGRENEQYF. DNA for the CDR3: TGTGCCAGCACTTTGAGGGCAGGGAGGGAAAACGAGCAGTACTTC. This chain connects TRBV6-5 to TRBJ2-7, with TRBD2 matching over 7 bases. The germline CDR1 and CDR2 sequences are MNHEY and SVGAGI. CDR3 length: 15 amino acids. J was trimmed by 5 bases and V by 7 bases; bases with no gene match: 14.

The chain links TRBV5-1 to TRBJ2-2; TRBD2 aligns across 13 bases. This CDR3 comprises 16 residues. The V gene end was trimmed by 1 base and the J gene end by 5 bases; junction bases not matched to a gene: 2. Germline CDR1 and CDR2: SGHRS and YFSETQ. The CDR3 DNA follows: TGCGCCAGCAGCTTGCCGGGACTAGCGGGGACCGGGGAGCTGTTTTTT. Translation: CASSLPGLAGTGELFF. The variable domain in full, with the rest retrieved from reference TRBV5-1 and TRBJ2-2, is KAGVTQTPRYLIKTRGQQVTLSCSPISGHRSVSWYQQTPGQGLQFLFEYFSETQRNKGNFPGRFSGRQFSNSRSEMNVSTLELGDSALYLCASSLPGLAGTGELFFGEGSRLTVL.

The chain carries TRBV3-1 (or the pseudogene TRBV3-2) and TRBJ2-5, with TRBD2 matching over 7 bases. CDR3 size: 17 residues. Germline values: CDR1 LGHDT, CDR2 YNNKEL (reference sequence). Germline trimming cut 1 base from V and 5 bases from J; bases unmatched to any gene: 13. CDR3 bases: TGTGCCAGCAGCCAAGTTTCTGGCGGGAGTCGAGGGGAGACCCAGTACTTC. It translates to CASSQVSGGSRGETQYF.

CDR3 DNA sequence: TGTGCCAGCAGCTTAACCTTTCGGGACGAGCAGTACTTC. Encoded protein: CASSLTFRDEQYF. The J gene is TRBJ2-7, the V gene TRBV7-3, with D hard to call. CDR3 length: 13 amino acids. CDR1 is SGHTA, CDR2 FQGTGA, per germline. Trimming shortened V by 0 bases and J by 5 bases, and 8 bases separated the two germline ends.

This clone has more than one count but fewer than ten. V is TRBV6-4 and J is TRBJ1-5; maybe TRBD1 (5 bases). Per germline, CDR1 MRHNA and CDR2 SNTAGT. The V and J ends lost 3 bases and 8 bases respectively, with 14 bases between them. This CDR3 is 14 amino acids long. Here the CDR3 reads CASSEVSGSEPQHF. In DNA form, the CDR3 reads TGTGCCAGCAGTGAGGTCTCAGGGAGTGAGCCCCAGCATTTT.

The chain has TRBV7-9 and TRBJ1-2; a weak D match, TRBD1 (5 bases). Trimming took off 5 bases at V and 0 bases at J, with 16 bases between the two ends. The V gene's germline CDR1 is SEHNR and CDR2 FQNEAQ (reference sequence). The CDR3 covers 16 residues. CDR3 DNA sequence: TGTGCCAGCAGCAACCAGGGCCCCTCTACTAACTATGGCTACACCTTC. Translating it yields CASSNQGPSTNYGYTF.

This clone came up a few times. The CDR3 protein is CAIRQGAITEAFF. In nucleotides, the CDR3 is TGTGCCATACGACAGGGGGCCATCACTGAAGCTTTCTTT. The V and J genes are TRBV10-3 and TRBJ1-1, with 10 bases that match TRBD1. Germline V lookup: CDR1 ENHRY, CDR2 SYGVKD. The CDR3 has 13 residues. V was pared by 9 bases and J by 4 bases, with 5 bases of the junction left unmatched.

V is TRBV19 and J is TRBJ1-5; D unresolved. The CDR3 spans 13 residues. Germline values: CDR1 LNHDA, CDR2 SQIVND (reference sequence). V was clipped by 6 bases and J by 2 bases, with 8 bases between them. CDR3 residues: CASRDLGNQPQHF. The CDR3 bases are TGTGCCAGTAGGGATTTGGGCAATCAGCCCCAGCATTTT.

The chain recombines TRBV7-9 with TRBJ1-1; D may be TRBD1 (6 bases). CDR1 SEHNR and CDR2 FQNEAQ come from the germline V gene (reference sequence). Trimming took 4 bases from V and 7 from J, leaving 13 bases between them. The length of the CDR3 is 13 residues. CDR3 sequence reads: CASSSEPTGEAFF. CDR3 in DNA: TGTGCCAGCAGCTCAGAACCGACAGGTGAAGCTTTCTTT.

The chain links TRBV6-5 to TRBJ1-4; D remains unclear. Trimming removed 10 bases at V and 0 bases at J, with 15 bases between. There are 15 residues in the CDR3. Germline lookup yields CDR1 MNHEY and CDR2 SVGAGI. CDR3 protein: CATLRAIATNEKLFF. The DNA for the CDR3 is TGTGCCACCCTACGCGCCATCGCAACTAATGAAAAACTGTTTTTT.

This chain connects TRBV7-3 to TRBJ2-2, with unresolved D. The V gene's germline CDR1 is SGHTA and CDR2 FQGTGA. CDR3 size: 16 residues. Deletions cut 2 bases from V and 8 bases from J, with 18 bases between. The CDR3 is CASSLGPGGVQGELFF. Here the CDR3 DNA reads TGTGCCAGCAGCTTAGGCCCGGGTGGGGTACAAGGGGAGCTGTTTTTT.

This clone was observed a single time. The chain links TRBV5-1 to TRBJ1-1; D uncertain. CDR3 length equals 15 residues. Germline V gene sequence: CDR1 SGHRS, CDR2 YFSETQ. Trimming took off 0 bases at V and 5 bases at J, with 14 bases between the two ends. CDR3 sequence reads: CASSLGGAFQTEAFF. DNA for the CDR3: TGCGCCAGCAGCTTGGGTGGCGCCTTTCAAACTGAAGCTTTCTTT. Full variable domain (missing parts from reference TRBV5-1 and TRBJ1-1): KAGVTQTPRYLIKTRGQQVTLSCSPISGHRSVSWYQQTPGQGLQFLFEYFSETQRNKGNFPGRFSGRQFSNSRSEMNVSTLELGDSALYLCASSLGGAFQTEAFFGQGTRLTVV.

The rearrangement joins TRBV5-6 to TRBJ2-7; D remains unclear. This CDR3 spans 11 amino acids. CDR1 and CDR2 from the germline V gene are SGHDT and YYEEEE. Trimming removed 3 bases at V and 0 bases at J, with 1 base between. CDR3: CASSSSYEQYF. The CDR3 DNA is TGTGCCAGCAGCTCCTCCTACGAGCAGTACTTC.

This chain connects TRBV25-1 to TRBJ1-1, with 7 bases aligning to TRBD1. The CDR3 is made up of 17 amino acids. Germline CDR1 reads MGHDK; CDR2 reads SYGVNS. J gave up 0 bases and V 0 bases, and 7 bases lay outside the gene matches. The CDR3 spells CASSEYGEGTVNTEAFF. CDR3 coding DNA: TGTGCCAGCAGTGAATACGGGGAAGGGACAGTGAACACTGAAGCTTTCTTT.

The genes are TRBV7-9 and TRBJ2-7, with TRBD1 matching 7 bases. J gave up 0 bases and V 4 bases, and 15 bases lay outside the gene matches. The germline V gene encodes CDR1 SEHNR and CDR2 FQNEAQ (reference sequence). The CDR3 runs to 18 residues. CDR3 sequence: CASSSRLRSGTDSYEQYF. The CDR3 DNA sequence: TGTGCCAGCAGCTCCCGCCTTCGGTCGGGGACAGACTCCTACGAGCAGTACTTC.

The chain has TRBV7-9 and TRBJ1-3; a possible D gene is TRBD1 (5 bases). The CDR3 loop spans 17 amino acids. Trimming cost V 1 base and J 1 base, with 14 bases left between them. CDR1 is SEHNR and CDR2 is FQNEAQ in the germline V gene (reference sequence). Written as DNA, the CDR3 is TGTGCCAGCAGCTTAGTCTCCGGGACGGCTTCTGGAAACACCATATATTTT. This sequence encodes CASSLVSGTASGNTIYF.

The chain uses TRBV27 and TRBJ2-7; D is uncertain. Trimming shortened V by 2 bases and J by 5 bases, and 7 bases separated the two germline ends. Germline V gene sequence: CDR1 MNHEY, CDR2 SMNVEV (reference sequence). The length of the CDR3 is 12 residues. CDR3 bases: TGTGCCAGCAGTTTAATAAGGAACGAGCAGTACTTC. Translating gives CASSLIRNEQYF.

The chain has TRBV19 and TRBJ1-1; maybe TRBD1 (5 bases). Germline V gene sequence: CDR1 LNHDA, CDR2 SQIVND (reference sequence). V lost 11 bases and J 1 base, leaving 17 bases between the germline ends. This CDR3 comprises 14 residues. The CDR3 spells CAAKAGGKNTEAFF. The CDR3 DNA reads TGTGCCGCCAAAGCCGGGGGTAAGAACACTGAAGCTTTCTTT.

This clone was seen a handful of times. The chain has TRBV6-6 and TRBJ1-3; 9 bases are shared with TRBD1. V lost 5 bases and J lost 0; bases outside the gene matches: 5. Germline CDR1 reads MNHNY; CDR2 reads SVGAGI (reference sequence). The CDR3 totals 16 residues. The CDR3 loop is CASSRQGGSSGNTIYF. Written as DNA, the CDR3 is TGTGCCAGCAGTCGACAGGGGGGCTCCTCTGGAAACACCATATATTTT.